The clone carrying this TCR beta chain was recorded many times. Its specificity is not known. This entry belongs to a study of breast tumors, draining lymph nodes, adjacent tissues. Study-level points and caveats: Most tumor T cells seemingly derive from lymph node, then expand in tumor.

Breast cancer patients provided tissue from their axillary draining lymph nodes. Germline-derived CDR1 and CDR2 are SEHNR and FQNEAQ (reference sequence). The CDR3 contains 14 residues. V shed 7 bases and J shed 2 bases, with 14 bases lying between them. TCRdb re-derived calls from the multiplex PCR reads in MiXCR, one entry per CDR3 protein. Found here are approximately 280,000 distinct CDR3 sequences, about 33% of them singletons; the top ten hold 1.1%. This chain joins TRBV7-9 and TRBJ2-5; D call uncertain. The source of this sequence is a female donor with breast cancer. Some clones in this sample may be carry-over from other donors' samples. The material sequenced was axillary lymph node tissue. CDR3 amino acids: CASKGFAAQETQYF. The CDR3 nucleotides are TGTGCCAGCAAAGGGTTTGCGGCACAAGAGACCCAGTACTTC.